This T cell receptor beta chain was sequenced during a study of blood T cell repertoires in COVID-19. This CDR3 contains 15 residues. Germline V CDR1 and CDR2: KGHSH, LQKENI. V shed 3 bases and J shed 2 bases, with 12 bases lying between them. As processed by the authors: Scientists estimated how many nucleated cells there were by amplifying reference gene primers. Clones were read by immunoSEQ multiplex PCR, and TCRdb kept only the in-frame ones, dropping some. Clonal size and the V and J genes are those of that table, whereas D and trimming came from the DNA. The data hold over 85,000 clones, with approximately 72% observed a single time.

V usage is TRBV18 and J usage is TRBJ2-3; a possible D gene is TRBD2 (6 bases). The sample taken for sequencing was peripheral blood. This sequence originates from a man between 65 and 85 years old with acute or convalescent COVID-19. The CDR3 loop is CASSPPGLNTDTQYF. The CDR3 DNA sequence: TGTGCCAGCTCACCCCCGGGACTTAACACAGATACGCAGTATTTT. Full variable domain (missing parts from reference TRBV18 and TRBJ2-3): NAGVMQNPRHLVRRRGQEARLRCSPMKGHSHVYWYRQLPEEGLKFMVYLQKENIIDESGMPKERFSAEFPKEGPSILRIQQVVRGDSAAYFCASSPPGLNTDTQYFGPGTRLTVL.